These 18 T cell receptor beta chains came from one sample sequenced in a study of blood T cell repertoires in COVID-19. Sequencing used immunoSEQ multiplex PCR; TCRdb keeps in-frame clones, though not all of them. The data hold roughly 300,000 clones, with 80% to 90% observed a single time. Sequenced input: peripheral blood. These receptors were obtained from a woman in her fifties or sixties with acute or convalescent COVID-19.

This clone was seen a single time. The chain has TRBV7-2 and TRBJ2-5; 7 bases line up with TRBD1. The CDR3 extends over 15 amino acids. Germline V gene lookup returns CDR1 SGHTA and CDR2 FQGNSA. V gave up 3 bases and J gave up 4 bases; unmatched junction bases: 8. The CDR3 nucleotides read TGTGCCAGCAGCTTTTCCAGGGACAGAGGAGAGACCCAGTACTTC. It yields the protein CASSFSRDRGETQYF. Based on the CDR3 plus reference TRBV7-2 and TRBJ2-5, the full variable domain is GAGVSQSPSNKVTEKGKDVELRCDPISGHTALYWYRQSLGQGLEFLIYFQGNSAPDKSGLPSDRFSAERTGGSVSTLTIQRTQQEDSAVYLCASSFSRDRGETQYFGPGTRLLVL.

The CDR3 bases are TGTGCCAGCAGTTTATTGGGGGCCCCCTATGGCTACACCTTC. It encodes CASSLLGAPYGYTF. J is TRBJ1-2 and V is TRBV27; weak D call: TRBD1 (6 bases). Trimming removed 1 base at V and 4 bases at J, with 10 bases between. The CDR3 spans 14 residues. The germline CDR1 and CDR2 sequences are MNHEY and SMNVEV (reference sequence).

V and J are TRBV7-2 and TRBJ1-4; D is perhaps TRBD1 (5 bases). Germline V gives CDR1 SGHTA, CDR2 FQGNSA. Trimming shortened V by 4 bases and J by 8 bases, and 17 bases separated the two germline ends. This CDR3 spans 15 amino acids. As DNA, the CDR3 is TGTGCCAGCAGCTCGTCCAGGGTGGGATACGAAAAACTGTTTTTT. Encoded protein: CASSSSRVGYEKLFF.

The V gene is TRBV4-2, the J gene TRBJ2-5; TRBD2 agrees at 10 bases. CDR1 is LGHNA and CDR2 is YNFKEQ in the germline V gene. CDR3 length: 18 residues. V trimming: 0 bases; J trimming: 5 bases; junction bases outside the gene matches: 12. The CDR3 nucleotides are TGTGCCAGCAGCCAAGATCTGGCTAGCGGGGGACTAGGGGAGACCCAGTACTTC. As protein: CASSQDLASGGLGETQYF.

This chain connects TRBV25-1 to TRBJ1-4, with TRBD1 as a possible D gene (6 bases). This CDR3 has 15 amino acids. Germline V lookup: CDR1 MGHDK, CDR2 SYGVNS. V dropped 7 bases and J dropped 8 bases, with 20 bases sitting between them. The CDR3 reads CASTKGGAAGEKLFF. CDR3 DNA: TGTGCCAGCACCAAAGGGGGGGCAGCCGGGGAAAAACTGTTTTTT.

This clone was observed once. This sequence joins TRBV10-3 and TRBJ2-3; D remains unclear. The germline CDR1 and CDR2 sequences are ENHRY and SYGVKD. The CDR3 is 14 amino acids. V dropped 4 bases and J dropped 3 bases, with 11 bases sitting between them. CDR3 in DNA: TGTGCCATCAGTGTTGGGCAGCAGACAGATACGCAGTATTTT. The encoded protein is CAISVGQQTDTQYF.

The chain has TRBV29-1 and TRBJ1-1, with 10 bases that match TRBD1. Germline V gives CDR1 SQVTM, CDR2 ANQGSEA. The CDR3 is 14 amino acids. V trimming: 4 bases; J trimming: 1 base; junction bases outside the gene matches: 3. This CDR3 reads CSVGTGGGNTEAFF. In nucleotides, the CDR3 is TGCAGCGTTGGGACAGGGGGAGGGAACACTGAAGCTTTCTTT.

The chain employs TRBV19 and TRBJ2-5, with no clear D. V was shortened by 3 bases and J by 4 bases, with 15 bases between the two germline ends. Germline loops: CDR1 LNHDA, CDR2 SQIVND (reference sequence). The CDR3 covers 15 residues. The CDR3 nucleotides are TGTGCCAGTAGTATTCTCGGCGGCCCCCGAGAGACCCAGTACTTC. Its protein product is CASSILGGPRETQYF. Full variable domain (remainder filled in from reference TRBV19 and TRBJ2-5): DGGITQSPKYLFRKEGQNVTLSCEQNLNHDAMYWYRQDPGQGLRLIYYSQIVNDFQKGDIAEGYSVSREKKESFPLTVTSAQKNPTAFYLCASSILGGPRETQYFGPGTRLLVL.

The rearrangement joins TRBV10-3 to TRBJ1-1, with 7 nucleotides matching TRBD1. The V gene's germline CDR1 is ENHRY and CDR2 SYGVKD. The CDR3 sequence is 14 residues long. The ends lost 5 bases at V and 1 base at J; junction bases unmatched: 4. The CDR3 region is CAISWTGTNTEAFF. In DNA form, the CDR3 reads TGTGCCATCAGTTGGACAGGAACGAACACTGAAGCTTTCTTT.

The J gene is TRBJ2-3, the V gene TRBV29-1, with 9 bases matching TRBD2. The CDR3 extends over 14 amino acids. The J segment lost 6 bases and the V segment lost 7 bases, leaving 11 bases of the junction unmatched. Germline CDR1 is SQVTM and CDR2 is ANQGSEA. The CDR3 is CSALPGLASDTQYF. CDR3 nucleotides: TGCAGCGCGCTTCCGGGACTAGCCTCGGATACGCAGTATTTT.

The chain has TRBV25-1 and TRBJ1-2, with D possibly being TRBD1 (5 bases). The CDR3 has 12 amino acids. The germline gives CDR1 MGHDK, CDR2 SYGVNS. The ends were cut back, 3 bases at V and 8 bases at J, with 10 bases in the middle. CDR3 loop: CASSDIGGGYTF. The CDR3 region has the DNA TGTGCCAGCAGTGACATCGGGGGAGGCTACACCTTC.

The J gene is TRBJ1-1, the V gene TRBV12-3 or TRBV12-4; no definite D call. V lost 3 bases to trimming and J lost 7 bases, with 6 bases between them. The CDR3 has 11 residues. DNA for the CDR3: TGTGCCAGCAGTTTTGGCGGTGAAGCTTTCTTT. Amino acids: CASSFGGEAFF.

This clone was seen a few times. The J gene is TRBJ2-1, the V gene TRBV5-1, with 10 bases matching TRBD1. This CDR3 spans 16 amino acids. Trimming cost V 0 bases and J 4 bases; bases outside gene matches: 4. The V gene's germline CDR1 is SGHRS and CDR2 YFSETQ. CDR3 residues: CASSLDRDRGYNEQFF. CDR3 bases: TGCGCCAGCAGCTTGGACCGGGACAGGGGATACAATGAGCAGTTCTTC.

The chain carries TRBV10-1 and TRBJ2-1, with 9 bases that match TRBD1. Germline V gene sequence: CDR1 WNHNN, CDR2 SYGVQD (reference sequence). J lost 6 bases, V lost 6 bases, and 9 bases had no gene match. The CDR3 covers 15 residues. The CDR3 loop is CASSEQGASVNEQFF. In DNA form, the CDR3 reads TGCGCCAGCAGCGAACAGGGGGCGTCGGTCAATGAGCAGTTCTTC.

This clone was recorded a few times. This chain connects TRBV2 to TRBJ1-2, with D possibly being TRBD1 (6 bases). The V gene lost 6 bases and the J gene lost 0 bases, with 14 bases spanning the gap. Germline CDR1 reads SNHLY; CDR2 reads FYNNEI. This CDR3 contains 15 residues. CDR3 sequence reads: CASRKGQLSNYGYTF. For the CDR3, the DNA is TGTGCCAGCAGGAAGGGACAACTCTCTAACTATGGCTACACCTTC.

The CDR3 sequence: CASSSTGAAFF. The DNA of the CDR3 is TGTGCCAGCAGTTCTACAGGGGCAGCTTTCTTT. This chain joins TRBV6-5 and TRBJ1-1, with 7 nucleotides matching TRBD1. Germline V gene data show CDR1 as MNHEY and CDR2 as SVGAGI. There are 11 residues in the CDR3. V gave up 4 bases and J gave up 10 bases; unmatched junction bases: 3.

The rearrangement joins TRBV5-1 to TRBJ2-4; 7 bases line up with TRBD2. This CDR3 spans 14 amino acids. Unmatched junction bases numbered 7, after V lost 2 bases and J lost 8 bases. Germline values: CDR1 SGHRS, CDR2 YFSETQ. The CDR3 DNA follows: TGCGCCAGCAGCTTCGAGTCAGGGAGGGACATTCAGTACTTC. The encoded protein is CASSFESGRDIQYF.

V gene TRBV2 combines with J gene TRBJ1-1; D is perhaps TRBD1 (6 bases). V lost 4 bases and J 6 bases, leaving 9 bases between the germline ends. Germline V gene sequence: CDR1 SNHLY, CDR2 FYNNEI. The CDR3 extends over 12 amino acids. The CDR3 is CASSGTASEAFF. In DNA, the CDR3 is TGTGCCAGCAGTGGGACAGCCTCTGAAGCTTTCTTT.